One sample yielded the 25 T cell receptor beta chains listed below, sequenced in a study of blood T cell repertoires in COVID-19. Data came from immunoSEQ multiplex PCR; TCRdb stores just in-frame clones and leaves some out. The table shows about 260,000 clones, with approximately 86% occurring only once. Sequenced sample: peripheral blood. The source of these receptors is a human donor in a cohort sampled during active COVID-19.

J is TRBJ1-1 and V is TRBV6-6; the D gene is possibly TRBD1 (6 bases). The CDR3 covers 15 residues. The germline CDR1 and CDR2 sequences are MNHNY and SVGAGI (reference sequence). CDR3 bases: TGTGGGACTGCGAGCGGGGTGATGAGGACAGTGCGAGCTTTCTTT. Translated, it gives CGTASGVMRTVRAFF.

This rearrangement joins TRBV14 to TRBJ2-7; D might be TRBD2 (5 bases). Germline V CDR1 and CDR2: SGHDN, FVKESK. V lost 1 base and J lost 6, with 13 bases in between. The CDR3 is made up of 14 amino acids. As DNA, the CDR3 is TGTGCCAGCAGCCAAGCCGGACCCCTAGCCGAGCAGTACTTC. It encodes CASSQAGPLAEQYF.

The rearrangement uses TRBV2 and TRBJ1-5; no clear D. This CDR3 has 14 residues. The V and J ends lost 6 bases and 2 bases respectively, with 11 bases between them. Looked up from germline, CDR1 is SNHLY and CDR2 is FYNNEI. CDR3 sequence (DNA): TGTGCCAGCAGCGCCGCGGGTGGCAATCAGCCCCAGCATTTT. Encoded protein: CASSAAGGNQPQHF.

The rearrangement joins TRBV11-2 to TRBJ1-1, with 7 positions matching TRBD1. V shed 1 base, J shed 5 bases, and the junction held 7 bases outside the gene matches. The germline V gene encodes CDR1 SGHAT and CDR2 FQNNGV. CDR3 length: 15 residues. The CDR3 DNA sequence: TGTGCCAGCAGCTTAGCAGCAGGGGGAGTAACTGAAGCTTTCTTT. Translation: CASSLAAGGVTEAFF. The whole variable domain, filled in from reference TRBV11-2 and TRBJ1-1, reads EAGVAQSPRYKIIEKRQSVAFWCNPISGHATLYWYQQILGQGPKLLIQFQNNGVVDDSQLPKDRFSAERLKGVDSTLKIQPAKLEDSAVYLCASSLAAGGVTEAFFGQGTRLTVV.

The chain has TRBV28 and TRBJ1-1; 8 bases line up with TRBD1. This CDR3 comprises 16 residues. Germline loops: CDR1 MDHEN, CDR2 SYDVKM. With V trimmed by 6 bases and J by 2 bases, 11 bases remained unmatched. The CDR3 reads CASSPGTGPPNTEAFF. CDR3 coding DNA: TGTGCCAGCAGCCCCGGGACAGGTCCCCCTAACACTGAAGCTTTCTTT.

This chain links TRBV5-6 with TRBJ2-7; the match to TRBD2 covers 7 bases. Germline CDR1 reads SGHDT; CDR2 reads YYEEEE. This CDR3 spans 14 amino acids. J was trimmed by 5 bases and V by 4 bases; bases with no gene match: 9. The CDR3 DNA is TGTGCCAGCAGCGGAAGCGGGGTAAGCCACGAGCAGTACTTC. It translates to CASSGSGVSHEQYF.

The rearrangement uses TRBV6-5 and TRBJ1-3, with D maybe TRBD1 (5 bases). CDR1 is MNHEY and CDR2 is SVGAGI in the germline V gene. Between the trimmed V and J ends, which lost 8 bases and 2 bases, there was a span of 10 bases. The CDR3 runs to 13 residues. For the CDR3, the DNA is TGTGCCAGCTTCAGGGCAGCTGGAAACACCATATATTTT. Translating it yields CASFRAAGNTIYF.

The CDR3 nucleotides are TGTGCCAGCAGCGAAGGGACTAGCGGACAAGAGACCCAGTACTTC. It codes for CASSEGTSGQETQYF. The gene calls are TRBV7-9 and TRBJ2-5; 11 bases line up with TRBD2. The CDR3 runs to 15 residues. V gave up 5 bases and J gave up 2 bases; unmatched junction bases: 4. Per germline, CDR1 SEHNR and CDR2 FQNEAQ (reference sequence). Based on the CDR3 plus reference TRBV7-9 and TRBJ2-5, the full variable domain is DTGVSQNPRHKITKRGQNVTFRCDPISEHNRLYWYRQTLGQGPEFLTYFQNEAQLEKSRLLSDRFSAERPKGSFSTLEIQRTEQGDSAMYLCASSEGTSGQETQYFGPGTRLLVL.

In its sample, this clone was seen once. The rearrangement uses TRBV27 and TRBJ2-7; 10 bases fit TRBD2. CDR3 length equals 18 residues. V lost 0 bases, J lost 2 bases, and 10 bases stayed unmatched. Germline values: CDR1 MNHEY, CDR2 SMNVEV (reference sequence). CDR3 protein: CASSLSHPSGRVAYEQYF. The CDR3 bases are TGTGCCAGCAGTTTATCCCACCCAAGCGGGAGGGTGGCCTACGAGCAGTACTTC.

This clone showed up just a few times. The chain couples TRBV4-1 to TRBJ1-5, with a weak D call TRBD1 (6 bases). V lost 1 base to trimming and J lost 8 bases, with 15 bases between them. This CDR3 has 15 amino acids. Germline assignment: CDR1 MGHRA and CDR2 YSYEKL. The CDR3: CASSQVEGGDEPQHF. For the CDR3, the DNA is TGCGCCAGCAGCCAAGTTGAAGGGGGTGATGAGCCCCAGCATTTT.

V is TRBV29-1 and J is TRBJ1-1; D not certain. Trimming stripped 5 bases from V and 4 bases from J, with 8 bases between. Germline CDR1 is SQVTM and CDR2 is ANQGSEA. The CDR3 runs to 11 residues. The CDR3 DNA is TGCAGCGTTTTGCGGATCACTGAAGCTTTCTTT. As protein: CSVLRITEAFF.

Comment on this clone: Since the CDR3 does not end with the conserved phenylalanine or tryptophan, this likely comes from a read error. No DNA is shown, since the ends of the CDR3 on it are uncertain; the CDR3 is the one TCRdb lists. The CDR3 loop reads CASSFLDRGLQT. The genes are TRBV28 and TRBJ1-1; TRBD1 was called by the table and not checked on the DNA. Germline V gene sequence: CDR1 MDHEN, CDR2 SYDVKM. The CDR3 has 12 amino acids, counting both end residues.

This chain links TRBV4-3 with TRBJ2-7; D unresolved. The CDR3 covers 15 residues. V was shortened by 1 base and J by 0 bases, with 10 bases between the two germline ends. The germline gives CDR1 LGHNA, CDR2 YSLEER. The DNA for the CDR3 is TGCGCCAGCAGCCAAGCTCCGGTTAGCTCCTACGAGCAGTACTTC. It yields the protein CASSQAPVSSYEQYF.

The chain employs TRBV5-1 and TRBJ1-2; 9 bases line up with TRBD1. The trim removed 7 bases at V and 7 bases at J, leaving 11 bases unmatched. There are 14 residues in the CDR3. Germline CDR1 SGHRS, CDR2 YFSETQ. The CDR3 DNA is TGCGCCAGCGGCCCGACACAGGGGGCGGGTGGCTACACCTTC. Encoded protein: CASGPTQGAGGYTF.

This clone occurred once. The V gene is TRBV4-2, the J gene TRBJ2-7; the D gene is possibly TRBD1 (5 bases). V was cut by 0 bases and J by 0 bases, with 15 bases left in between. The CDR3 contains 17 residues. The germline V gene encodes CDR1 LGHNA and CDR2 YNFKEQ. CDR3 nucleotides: TGTGCCAGCAGCCAAGAAATGGGCGGCAGGGTCTCCTACGAGCAGTACTTC. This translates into CASSQEMGGRVSYEQYF.

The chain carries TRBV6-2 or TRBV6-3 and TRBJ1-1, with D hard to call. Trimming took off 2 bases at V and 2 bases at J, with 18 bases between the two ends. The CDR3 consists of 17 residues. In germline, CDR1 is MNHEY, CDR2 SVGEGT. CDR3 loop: CASSYTGRAFLNTEAFF. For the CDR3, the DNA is TGTGCCAGCAGTTACACGGGGAGAGCGTTTTTAAACACTGAAGCTTTCTTT.

CDR3 DNA sequence: TGTGCCACCAGCAGAGCCCCCCTAGTGGGCTATGGCTACACCTTC. This sequence encodes CATSRAPLVGYGYTF. V gene TRBV15 combines with J gene TRBJ1-2; D remains ambiguous. Germline CDR1 LNHNV, CDR2 YYDKDF (reference sequence). V shed 1 base and J shed 4 bases, with 13 bases lying between them. The CDR3 spans 15 residues.

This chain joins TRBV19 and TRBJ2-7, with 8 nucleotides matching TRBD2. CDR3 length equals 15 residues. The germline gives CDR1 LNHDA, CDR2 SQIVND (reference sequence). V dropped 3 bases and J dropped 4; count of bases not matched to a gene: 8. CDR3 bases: TGTGCCAGTAGTATTGAGCGGGAGACCCGGTACGAGCAGTACTTC. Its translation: CASSIERETRYEQYF.

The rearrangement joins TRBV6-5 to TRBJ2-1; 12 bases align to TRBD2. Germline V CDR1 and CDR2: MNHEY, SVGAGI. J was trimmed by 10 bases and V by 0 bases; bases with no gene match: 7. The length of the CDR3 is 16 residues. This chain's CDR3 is CASSYSLAGGPWEQFF. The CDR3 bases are TGTGCCAGCAGTTACTCGCTAGCGGGAGGGCCTTGGGAGCAGTTCTTC.

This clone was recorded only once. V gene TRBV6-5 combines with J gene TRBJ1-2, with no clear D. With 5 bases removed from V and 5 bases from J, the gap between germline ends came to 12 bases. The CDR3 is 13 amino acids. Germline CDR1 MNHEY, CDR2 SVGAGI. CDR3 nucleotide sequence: TGTGCCAGCAGTCCCCGGGAGGGATATGGCTACACCTTC. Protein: CASSPREGYGYTF.

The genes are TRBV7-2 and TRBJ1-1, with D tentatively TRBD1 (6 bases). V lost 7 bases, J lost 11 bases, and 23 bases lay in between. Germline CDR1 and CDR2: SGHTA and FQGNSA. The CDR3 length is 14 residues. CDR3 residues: CASTRQENYLWAFF. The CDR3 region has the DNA TGTGCCAGCACCCGACAGGAGAATTACCTTTGGGCTTTCTTT.

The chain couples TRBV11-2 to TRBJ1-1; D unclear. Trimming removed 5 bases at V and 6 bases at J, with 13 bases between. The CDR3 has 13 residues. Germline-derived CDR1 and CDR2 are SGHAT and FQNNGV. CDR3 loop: CASSDGLQAEAFF. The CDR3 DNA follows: TGTGCCAGCAGCGACGGCCTCCAGGCTGAAGCTTTCTTT.

Here the CDR3 DNA reads TGCGCCAGCAGCCAGGCATCACAGGGGACTGAAGCTTTCTTT. This gives the protein CASSQASQGTEAFF. The V call is TRBV4-3, the J call TRBJ1-1; 7 bases agree with TRBD1. Germline CDR1 LGHNA, CDR2 YSLEER. This CDR3 spans 14 amino acids. V gave up 3 bases and J gave up 5 bases; unmatched junction bases: 6.

As DNA, the CDR3 is TGCGCCAGCAGCGGGGGACAGATGAACACTGAAGCTTTCTTT. Its protein is CASSGGQMNTEAFF. This chain uses TRBV5-1 with TRBJ1-1; 7 bases are a match to TRBD1. Losses at the gene ends were 4 bases for V and 0 bases for J; bases not matched to a gene: 3. Germline assignment: CDR1 SGHRS and CDR2 YFSETQ. There are 14 residues in the CDR3.

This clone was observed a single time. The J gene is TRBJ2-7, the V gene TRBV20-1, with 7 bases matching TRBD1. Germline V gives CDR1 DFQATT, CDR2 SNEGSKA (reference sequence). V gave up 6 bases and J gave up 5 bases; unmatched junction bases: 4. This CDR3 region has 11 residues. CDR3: CSARQGHEQYF. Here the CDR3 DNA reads TGCAGTGCCAGACAGGGCCACGAGCAGTACTTC.